Each of the 10 T cell receptor beta chains below was sequenced from the same sample in a study of T cells in Graves' hyperthyroidism and ophthalmopathy. RNA transcripts gave rise to amplified TCR beta CDR3 regions. Initially, a first-round RT-PCR of the TCR CDR3 employed the HTBI primer set. Using its own MiXCR run on the multiplex PCR reads, TCRdb lists one record per CDR3 protein. The table lists some 300,000 distinct CDR3 sequences, 10% to 15% of them singletons. Sequencing used blood. Receptor source: a woman under 40 with Graves' hyperthyroidism that later progressed to Graves' ophthalmopathy.

There are a few counts of this clonotype. The chain links TRBV10-3 to TRBJ2-5, with 9 bases matching TRBD2. This CDR3 has 16 amino acids. Unmatched junction bases numbered 5, after V lost 1 base and J lost 2 bases. Per germline, CDR1 ENHRY and CDR2 SYGVKD. CDR3 residues: CAISEWELAGQETQYF. In DNA form, the CDR3 reads TGTGCCATCAGTGAGTGGGAACTAGCGGGTCAAGAGACCCAGTACTTC.

This clonotype has a single count. A much larger clone is a single base away; this may be a read error. The rearrangement uses TRBV28 and TRBJ2-2; D is unresolved. Trimming shortened V by 5 bases and J by 6 bases, and 10 bases separated the two germline ends. CDR3 length equals 13 residues. The germline CDR1 and CDR2 sequences are MDHEN and SYDVKM. This chain's CDR3 is CASSPALPGELFF. In nucleotides, the CDR3 is TGTGCCAGCAGTCCAGCCCTCCCCGGGGAGCTGTTTTTT.

This clonotype was seen a handful of times. The rearrangement links TRBV7-9 to TRBJ1-2; 7 positions agree with TRBD1. V was pared by 2 bases and J by 2 bases, with 8 bases of the junction left unmatched. Germline assignment: CDR1 SEHNR and CDR2 FQNEAQ (reference sequence). The CDR3 runs to 16 residues. The CDR3 bases are TGTGCCAGCAGCTTAAGGGGACAGTGGGGGAACTATGGCTACACCTTC. The encoded protein is CASSLRGQWGNYGYTF.

The chain combines TRBV7-2 with TRBJ1-2; D not certain. This CDR3 region has 13 residues. V lost 5 bases and J 4 bases, leaving 11 bases between the germline ends. Germline V gene sequence: CDR1 SGHTA, CDR2 FQGNSA. The CDR3 here is CASSRSGVYGYTF. CDR3 in DNA: TGTGCCAGCAGCCGCTCCGGCGTCTATGGCTACACCTTC.

The rearrangement joins TRBV10-3 to TRBJ2-2; D call uncertain. The V gene's germline CDR1 is ENHRY and CDR2 SYGVKD. CDR3 length: 11 amino acids. The V end lost 6 bases, the J end lost 5 bases, and 4 bases lay between the germline ends. The CDR3 nucleotides read TGTGCCATCAGGGAGACCGGGGAGCTGTTTTTT. This translates into CAIRETGELFF.

Ten or more counts support this clonotype. V gene TRBV13 combines with J gene TRBJ2-1; possible D gene TRBD2, 5 bases. The V end was cut by 8 bases, the J end by 5 bases, with 19 bases between. The CDR3 totals 15 residues. Germline V CDR1 and CDR2: PRHDT, FYEKMQ (reference sequence). The CDR3, as DNA: TGTGCCAGCGCTATTCTTGGTAGCGTTGACAATGAGCAGTTCTTC. Amino acid sequence: CASAILGSVDNEQFF.

This clonotype was seen more than once but under ten times. The chain is built from TRBV6-1 and TRBJ2-3, with D perhaps matching TRBD2 (6 bases). The CDR3 runs to 15 residues. From germline, CDR1 is MNHNS and CDR2 SASEGT. V shed 6 bases and J shed 4 bases, with 17 bases lying between them. The CDR3 loop is CASSRGAGIPDTQYF. The CDR3 bases are TGTGCCAGCAGCCGAGGGGCGGGAATCCCAGATACGCAGTATTTT.

There are many counts of this clonotype. The gene calls are TRBV20-1 and TRBJ2-7; 7 nucleotides match TRBD1. The CDR3 is 12 amino acids. V gave up 1 base and J gave up 5 bases; unmatched junction bases: 2. The germline V gene encodes CDR1 DFQATT and CDR2 SNEGSKA (reference sequence). The CDR3 DNA sequence: TGCAGTGCTAGAGGGACAGGCAACGAGCAGTACTTC. Its translation is CSARGTGNEQYF.

This clonotype has ten or more counts. The CDR3 DNA is TGTGCCAGCAGTGATCCGCGGGTTAGCAATCAGCCCCAGCATTTT. Translating gives CASSDPRVSNQPQHF. V usage is TRBV6-1 and J usage is TRBJ1-5; D is unclear. Germline V gene sequence: CDR1 MNHNS, CDR2 SASEGT. The CDR3 has 15 residues. The V gene lost 3 bases and the J gene lost 0 bases, with 9 bases spanning the gap.

This clonotype has a count of ten or more. The chain has TRBV29-1 and TRBJ2-7, with TRBD1 identical over 9 bases. After removal of 4 bases from V and 2 bases from J, the junction contained 6 bases not matched to a gene. CDR3 length equals 14 residues. Germline V gives CDR1 SQVTM, CDR2 ANQGSEA. DNA for the CDR3: TGCAGCGTTGTCCCGGGACAGGGAACCTACGAGCAGTACTTC. Translation gives CSVVPGQGTYEQYF.